This record looks at one T cell receptor (beta chain) sequence and its context. The antigen is not known. The source of the sample is a study of cytomegalovirus exposure and HLA in healthy donors. Study results and caveats: Presence/absence analyses supposed approximately even sequencing depth among donors.

PCR was performed using 60 Vbeta and 13 Jbeta primers. Clones were read by immunoSEQ multiplex PCR, and TCRdb kept only the in-frame ones, dropping some. Here the sample spans some 160,000 clones, 82% being singletons. Trimming pared 2 bases from V and 0 bases from J, leaving 5 bases between. There are 15 residues in the CDR3. Germline V CDR1 and CDR2: KGHSH, LQKENI. This sequence originates from a male donor in good health and CMV-seronegative. Sequencing was done on a sample of PBMCs. The gene calls are TRBV18 and TRBJ2-6; perhaps TRBD2 as D (5 bases). The CDR3 is CASSPGSSGANVLTF. The CDR3 DNA reads TGTGCCAGCTCACCAGGGAGCTCTGGGGCCAACGTCCTGACTTTC.